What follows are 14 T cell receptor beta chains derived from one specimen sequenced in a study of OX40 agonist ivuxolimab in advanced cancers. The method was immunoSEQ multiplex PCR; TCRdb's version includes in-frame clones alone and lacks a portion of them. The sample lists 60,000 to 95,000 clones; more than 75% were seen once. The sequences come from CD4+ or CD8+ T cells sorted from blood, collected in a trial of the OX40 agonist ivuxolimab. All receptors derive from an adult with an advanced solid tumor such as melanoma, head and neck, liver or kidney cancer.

The CDR3 DNA sequence: TGTGCCAGTAGTATTACAGGGAACACCGGGGAGCTGTTTTTT. Protein: CASSITGNTGELFF. The chain uses TRBV19 and TRBJ2-2, with D possibly being TRBD1 (5 bases). Looked up from germline, CDR1 is LNHDA and CDR2 is SQIVND (reference sequence). The ends were cut back, 3 bases at V and 1 base at J, with 6 bases in the middle. This CDR3 spans 14 amino acids. Variable domain in full (rest from reference TRBV19 and TRBJ2-2): DGGITQSPKYLFRKEGQNVTLSCEQNLNHDAMYWYRQDPGQGLRLIYYSQIVNDFQKGDIAEGYSVSREKKESFPLTVTSAQKNPTAFYLCASSITGNTGELFFGEGSRLTVL.

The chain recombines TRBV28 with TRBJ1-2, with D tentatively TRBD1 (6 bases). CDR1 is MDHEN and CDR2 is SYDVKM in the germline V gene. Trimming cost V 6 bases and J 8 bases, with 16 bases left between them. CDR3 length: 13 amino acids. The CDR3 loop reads CASRSGASGGYTF. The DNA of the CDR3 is TGTGCCAGCAGATCGGGGGCTAGCGGCGGCTACACCTTC.

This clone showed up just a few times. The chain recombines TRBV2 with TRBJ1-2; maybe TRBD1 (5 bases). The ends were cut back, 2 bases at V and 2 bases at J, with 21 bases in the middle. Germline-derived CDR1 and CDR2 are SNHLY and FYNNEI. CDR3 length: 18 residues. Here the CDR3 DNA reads TGTGCCAGCAGTGAAATGGGGAGACAGCCTCCAGCGAACTATGGCTACACCTTC. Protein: CASSEMGRQPPANYGYTF.

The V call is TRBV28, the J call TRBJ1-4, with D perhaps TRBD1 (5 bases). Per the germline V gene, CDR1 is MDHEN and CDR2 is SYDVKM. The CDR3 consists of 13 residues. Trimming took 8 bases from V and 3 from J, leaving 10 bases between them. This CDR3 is CASGAGANEKLFF. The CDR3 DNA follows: TGTGCCAGCGGGGCTGGGGCTAATGAAAAACTGTTTTTT.

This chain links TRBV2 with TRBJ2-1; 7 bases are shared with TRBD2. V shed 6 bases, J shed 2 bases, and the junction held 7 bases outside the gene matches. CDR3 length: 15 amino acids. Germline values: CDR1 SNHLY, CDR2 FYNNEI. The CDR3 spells CASSPLAATYNEQFF. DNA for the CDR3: TGTGCCAGCAGCCCCCTAGCGGCTACCTACAATGAGCAGTTCTTC.

The CDR3 sequence: CASSEVPGTVVYEQYF. The CDR3 region has the DNA TGTGCCAGCAGTGAAGTACCCGGGACAGTGGTCTACGAGCAGTACTTC. The J gene is TRBJ2-7, the V gene TRBV6-1; TRBD1 matches 7 bases. The V gene end was trimmed by 1 base and the J gene end by 3 bases; junction bases not matched to a gene: 9. CDR1 and CDR2 from the germline V gene are MNHNS and SASEGT. This CDR3 has 16 residues.

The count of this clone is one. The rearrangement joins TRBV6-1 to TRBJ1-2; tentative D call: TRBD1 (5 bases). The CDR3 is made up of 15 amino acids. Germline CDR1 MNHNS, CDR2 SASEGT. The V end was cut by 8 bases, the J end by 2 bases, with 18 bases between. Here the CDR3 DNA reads TGTGCCAGCTCACAGGAAGAAGGAGGAAACTATGGCTACACCTTC. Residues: CASSQEEGGNYGYTF.

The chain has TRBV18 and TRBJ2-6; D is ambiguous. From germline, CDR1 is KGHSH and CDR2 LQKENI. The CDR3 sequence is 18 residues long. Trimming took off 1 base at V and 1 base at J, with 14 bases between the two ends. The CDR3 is CASSPQATWSSGANVLTF. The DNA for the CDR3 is TGTGCCAGCTCACCACAGGCGACATGGAGTTCTGGGGCCAACGTCCTGACTTTC.

CDR3 amino acids: CASSSELAFTDTQYF. The CDR3 DNA follows: TGTGCCAGCAGTTCCGAACTAGCCTTCACAGATACGCAGTATTTT. This chain uses TRBV6-4 with TRBJ2-3; tentatively, D is TRBD2 (6 bases). V was cut by 5 bases and J by 2 bases, with 14 bases left in between. There are 15 residues in the CDR3. Per the germline V gene, CDR1 is MRHNA and CDR2 is SNTAGT.

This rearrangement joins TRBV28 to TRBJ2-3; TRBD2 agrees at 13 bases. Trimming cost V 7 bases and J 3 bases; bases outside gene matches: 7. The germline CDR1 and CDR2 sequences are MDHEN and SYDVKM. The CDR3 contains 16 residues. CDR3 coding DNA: TGTGCCAGCATCGGACTAGCGGGAGTAGGTACAGATACGCAGTATTTT. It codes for CASIGLAGVGTDTQYF.

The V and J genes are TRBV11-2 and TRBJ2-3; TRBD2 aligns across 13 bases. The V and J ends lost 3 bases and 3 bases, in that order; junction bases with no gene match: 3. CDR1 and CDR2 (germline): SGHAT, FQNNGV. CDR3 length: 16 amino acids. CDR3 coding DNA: TGTGCCAGCAGCTTGGGGACTAGCGGGGTAACAGATACGCAGTATTTT. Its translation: CASSLGTSGVTDTQYF.

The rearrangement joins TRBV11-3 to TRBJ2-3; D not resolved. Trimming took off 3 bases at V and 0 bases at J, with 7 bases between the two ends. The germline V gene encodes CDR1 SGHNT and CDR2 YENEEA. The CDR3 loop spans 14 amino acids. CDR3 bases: TGTGCCAGCAGCTTCGCGCGTAGCACAGATACGCAGTATTTT. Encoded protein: CASSFARSTDTQYF.

CDR3 amino acids: CASSPRTAPFGNQPQHF. CDR3 nucleotides: TGTGCCAGTAGCCCTAGGACAGCTCCCTTCGGCAATCAGCCCCAGCATTTT. The V call is TRBV19, the J call TRBJ1-5, with D possibly matching TRBD1 (6 bases). V lost 6 bases to trimming and J lost 2 bases, with 20 bases between them. Germline CDR1 is LNHDA and CDR2 is SQIVND (reference sequence). There are 17 residues in the CDR3.

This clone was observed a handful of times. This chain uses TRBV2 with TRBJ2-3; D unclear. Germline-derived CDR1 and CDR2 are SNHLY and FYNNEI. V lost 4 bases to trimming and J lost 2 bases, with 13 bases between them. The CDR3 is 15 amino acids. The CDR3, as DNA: TGTGCCAGCAGTGGTTTTGTGGGTTACACAGATACGCAGTATTTT. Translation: CASSGFVGYTDTQYF.